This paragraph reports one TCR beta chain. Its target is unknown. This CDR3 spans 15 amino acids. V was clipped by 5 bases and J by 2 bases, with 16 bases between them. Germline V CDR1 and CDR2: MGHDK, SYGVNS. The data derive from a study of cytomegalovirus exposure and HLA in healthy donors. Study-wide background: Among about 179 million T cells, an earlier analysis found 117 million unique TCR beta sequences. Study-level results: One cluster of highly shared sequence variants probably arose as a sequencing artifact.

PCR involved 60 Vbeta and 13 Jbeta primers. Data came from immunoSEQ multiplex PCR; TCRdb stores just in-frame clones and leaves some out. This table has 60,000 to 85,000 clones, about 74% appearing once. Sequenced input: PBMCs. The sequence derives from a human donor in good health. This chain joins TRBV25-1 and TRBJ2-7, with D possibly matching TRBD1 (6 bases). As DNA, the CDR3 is TGTGCCAGCAGTACTACAGGGAATCCCCCCTACGAGCAGTACTTC. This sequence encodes CASSTTGNPPYEQYF.